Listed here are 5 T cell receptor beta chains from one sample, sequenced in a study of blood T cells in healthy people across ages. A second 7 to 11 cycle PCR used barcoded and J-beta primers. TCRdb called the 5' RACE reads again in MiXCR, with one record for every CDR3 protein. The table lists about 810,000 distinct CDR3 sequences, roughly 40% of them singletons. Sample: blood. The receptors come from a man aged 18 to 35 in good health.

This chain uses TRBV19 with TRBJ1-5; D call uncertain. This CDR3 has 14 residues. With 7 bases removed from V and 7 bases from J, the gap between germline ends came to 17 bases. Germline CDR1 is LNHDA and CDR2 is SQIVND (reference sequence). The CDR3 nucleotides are TGTGCCAGTACATCCGCTGGGGTGAACCAGCCCCAGCATTTT. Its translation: CASTSAGVNQPQHF.

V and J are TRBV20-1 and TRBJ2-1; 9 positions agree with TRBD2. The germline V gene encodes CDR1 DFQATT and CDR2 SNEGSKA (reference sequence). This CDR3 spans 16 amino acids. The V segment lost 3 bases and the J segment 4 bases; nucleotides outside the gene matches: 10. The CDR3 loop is CSASRSQAGGYNEQFF. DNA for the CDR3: TGCAGTGCTAGCCGCTCTCAAGCGGGGGGATACAATGAGCAGTTCTTC.

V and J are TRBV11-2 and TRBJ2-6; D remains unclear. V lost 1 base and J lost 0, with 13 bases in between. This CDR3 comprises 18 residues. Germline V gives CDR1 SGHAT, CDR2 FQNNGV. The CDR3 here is CASSLVSSSLSGANVLTF. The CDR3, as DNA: TGTGCCAGCAGCTTAGTATCAAGCAGCCTCTCTGGGGCCAACGTCCTGACTTTC.

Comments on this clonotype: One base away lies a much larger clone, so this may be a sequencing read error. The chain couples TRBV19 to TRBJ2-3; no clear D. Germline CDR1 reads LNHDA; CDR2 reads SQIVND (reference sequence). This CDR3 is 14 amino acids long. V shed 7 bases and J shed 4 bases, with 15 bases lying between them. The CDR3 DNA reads TGTGCCAGTACCGCAGTCAGTATCTCAGATACGCAGTATTTT. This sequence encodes CASTAVSISDTQYF.

The CDR3 nucleotides are TGTGCCAGCAGTTCACGACTAGCGGGGGGGGAAAATGAGCAGTTCTTC. It codes for CASSSRLAGGENEQFF. The V call is TRBV6-5, the J call TRBJ2-1, with TRBD2 identical over 14 bases. The germline V gene has CDR1 MNHEY and CDR2 SVGAGI. The V gene end was trimmed by 4 bases and the J gene end by 7 bases; junction bases not matched to a gene: 6. The CDR3 spans 16 residues.